Described below is a single T cell receptor (beta chain) sequence and its context. The sample is drawn from a study of shared clonotypes between healthy human individuals. Recent acute infections and vaccinations were absent in the healthy HIV-negative adult donors. Trimming cost V 2 bases and J 0 bases, with 9 bases left between them. CDR3 size: 15 residues. Germline V gene sequence: CDR1 SGHNT, CDR2 YYREEE (reference sequence). Deep-level assay runs were performed. Genomic DNA of each subset was evenly split across several immunoSEQ plates. Using immunoSEQ multiplex PCR, the repertoire was profiled, and TCRdb retains in-frame clones only, with some absent. The sample lists about 2.4 million clones; approximately 94% were seen once.

The sequenced sample was naive CD4+ T cells sorted from blood. The subset was: CD45RA+ positively selected. The genes are TRBV5-4 and TRBJ1-3; D remains ambiguous. This sequence originates from a man aged 18 to 30 in good health. Here the CDR3 DNA reads TGTGCCAGCAGCTTCGCAGGAGGCTCTGGAAACACCATATATTTT. Encoded protein: CASSFAGGSGNTIYF.